Listed below are T cell receptor beta chains from one sample, sequenced in a study of T cell repertoires and HLA-DP antigens. No antigen has been identified for these receptors. The table came from immunoSEQ multiplex PCR; TCRdb's copy has only in-frame clones and leaves some out. The sample has more than 90,000 clones, over 90% seen once. Sequences were obtained from CD4+ T cells from PBMCs. Every receptor here comes from a woman between 18 and 30 years old in good health and CMV-seronegative. Each CDR3 is given with its conserved first and last residue. A D gene is named only where the DNA matches it firmly. The size entry is marked missing in some rows and otherwise reads once, few, many or a size class.

>TRBJ1-6|-|TRBD1|TRBV28
TGTGCCAGCCGCCCAAAACAGGGGATCAATTCACCCCTCCACTTT
CASRPKQGINSPLHF
>TRBJ1-5|-|TRBD1|TRBV28
TGTGCCAGCAGTTTCCGAAGACAGGGGGTTAGCAATCAGCCCCAGCATTTT
CASSFRRQGVSNQPQHF
>TRBJ1-6|-|-|TRBV28
TGTGCCAGCAGTCTCCCGGTCTCCTATAATTCACCCCTCCACTTT
CASSLPVSYNSPLHF
>TRBJ2-7|-|-|TRBV6-6
TGTGCCAGCAGGCCAGCCGGTACAGAAGACGAGCAGTACTTC
CASRPAGTEDEQYF
>TRBJ2-3|-|TRBD2|TRBV5-4
TGTGCCAGCAGCTCGAGGGCGGGGGGAAGCACAGATACGCAGTATTTT
CASSSRAGGSTDTQYF
>TRBJ2-3|-|TRBD1|TRBV7-2
TGTGCCAGCAGCTTACCTCTCAGGGGGCCCCGCACAGATACGCAGTATTTT
CASSLPLRGPRTDTQYF
>TRBJ1-4|-|TRBD1|TRBV2
TGTGCCAGTAAGACAGGGAAGGGGGGAGCAACTAATGAAAAACTGTTTTTT
CASKTGKGGATNEKLFF
>TRBJ2-4|-|-|TRBV7-9
TGTGCCAGCAGCTTCCGGGTAGGGACACCCTACTTC
CASSFRVGTPYF
>TRBJ2-3|-|-|TRBV30
TGTGCCTGGAGTGTAGGTCTAGCGCCAGATACGCAGTATTTT
CAWSVGLAPDTQYF
>TRBJ2-3|-|-|TRBV28
TGTGCCAGCAGTTTAGTAGCCTTAAGGGGGGATACGCAGTATTTT
CASSLVALRGDTQYF
>TRBJ1-1|-|TRBD1|TRBV10-2
TGCGCCAGCAGTTACCGACAGGGTCTTGAAGCTTTCTTT
CASSYRQGLEAFF
>TRBJ1-4|-|TRBD1|TRBV5-6
TGTGCCAGCAGCTTGGGGACAGGGCAGCTGTCTAATGAAAAACTGTTTTTT
CASSLGTGQLSNEKLFF
>TRBJ2-5|once|-|TRBV18
TGTGCCAGCTCACCGGGCTCGGTGGAGACCCAGTACTTC
CASSPGSVETQYF
>TRBJ2-7|-|TRBD2|TRBV29-1
TGCAGCGTGGGACTAGCGGAGTACCCCTCCTACGAGCAGTACTTC
CSVGLAEYPSYEQYF
>TRBJ2-2|-|TRBD1|TRBV7-9
TGTGCCATTACGACGGACAGGGGGCTAACCGGGGAGCTGTTTTTT
CAITTDRGLTGELFF
>TRBJ1-1|-|TRBD1|TRBV7-2
TGTGCCAGCAGCTTGACCCGGGACAGGAACACTGAAGCTTTCTTT
CASSLTRDRNTEAFF
>TRBJ2-3|-|-|TRBV5-1
TGCGCCAGCAGCTCTGGGGGGTTGTTTACAGATACGCAGTATTTT
CASSSGGLFTDTQYF
>TRBJ1-3|-|-|TRBV2
TGTGCCAGCAGTGAAGCGGAGGGGGGCCCCACCATATATTTT
CASSEAEGGPTIYF
>TRBJ2-1|-|TRBD2|TRBV7-2
TGTGCCAGCAGCGTGACGGGACTAGCGGGGGGGCCGGTTGAGCAGTTCTTC
CASSVTGLAGGPVEQFF
>TRBJ1-4|-|-|TRBV5-1
TGCGCCAGCAGCTTGGGAGGATACTTTAGTGAAAAACTGTTTTTT
CASSLGGYFSEKLFF
>TRBJ1-5|-|TRBD1|TRBV28
TGTGCCAGCAGCCCCTCCGGGACAGGGGGCGTGGGTCAGCCCCAGCATTTT
CASSPSGTGGVGQPQHF
>TRBJ2-1|-|TRBD2|TRBV4-2
TGTGCCAGCAGCCAGGACCTCGGGACTAGCGGGAGGGCCGAGCAGTTCTTC
CASSQDLGTSGRAEQFF
>TRBJ2-7|-|TRBD2|TRBV11-2
TGTGCCAGCAGCTTAGAGATAGCGGGTTACTCCTACGAGCAGTACTTC
CASSLEIAGYSYEQYF
>TRBJ1-2|-|TRBD1|TRBV29-1
TGCAGCGTGGGACAGGGGGCGCCGAGTGGCTACACCTTC
CSVGQGAPSGYTF
>TRBJ2-3|-|TRBD1|TRBV6-1
TGTGCCAGCAGTGAAAACCCCGGGACAGGGTCCCCAGATACGCAGTATTTT
CASSENPGTGSPDTQYF
>TRBJ2-3|-|TRBD2|TRBV5-5
TGTGCCAGCAGCTTGAATCCTAGCGGGAGGACAGATACGCAGTATTTT
CASSLNPSGRTDTQYF
>TRBJ2-2|few|TRBD2|TRBV5-1
TGCGCCAGCAGCCTAGCGGGGAACACCGGGGAGCTGTTTTTT
CASSLAGNTGELFF
>TRBJ2-5|-|-|TRBV6-5
TGTGCCAGCAGTTACGACTACGCCAGGCGGGAGACCCAGTACTTC
CASSYDYARRETQYF
>TRBJ2-7|-|-|TRBV28
TGTGCCAGCAGTACCTCCTACGAGCAGTACTTC
CASSTSYEQYF
>TRBJ1-2|-|-|TRBV18
TGTGCCAGCTCACCACGTGAAGGGGGGAACTATGGCTACACCTTC
CASSPREGGNYGYTF
>TRBJ1-3|-|-|TRBV5-6
TGTGCCAGCAGCTTGGCAGCTTACTCTGGAAACACCATATATTTT
CASSLAAYSGNTIYF
>TRBJ1-2|-|TRBD1|TRBV4-3
TGCGCCAGCAGCCAAGAATATCAACAGGGGAGCTATGGCTACACCTTC
CASSQEYQQGSYGYTF
>TRBJ2-1|-|-|TRBV5-1
TGCGCCAGCAGCTTGGGGACTACCCTCTACAATGAGCAGTTCTTC
CASSLGTTLYNEQFF
>TRBJ2-1|once|TRBD1|TRBV5-1
TGCGCCAGCAGCTCGGACAGGGTTTACAATGAGCAGTTCTTC
CASSSDRVYNEQFF
>TRBJ2-1|-|TRBD1|TRBV7-6
TGTGCCAGCAGCTTATTGGGACAGGGGGACCCCAATGAGCAGTTCTTC
CASSLLGQGDPNEQFF
>TRBJ1-3|-|-|TRBV7-2
TGTGCCAGCAGCTCCCACCCGGGGGTATCTGGAAACACCATATATTTT
CASSSHPGVSGNTIYF
>TRBJ2-5|-|-|TRBV2
TGTGCCAGCAGTGAAAACCGGCAAGAGACCCAGTACTTC
CASSENRQETQYF
>TRBJ2-7|-|-|TRBV6-5
TGTGCCAGCAGTCCTTCACTAGTGTCCGAGCAGTACTTC
CASSPSLVSEQYF
>TRBJ2-7|once|-|TRBV7-9
TGTGCCAGCAGCTTAGAGGCGGCCTACGAGCAGTACTTC
CASSLEAAYEQYF
>TRBJ1-2|-|TRBD1|TRBV6-1
TGTGCCAGCAGTGTCGTAAGACAGGGTATCCATGGCTACACCTTC
CASSVVRQGIHGYTF
>TRBJ2-3|-|-|TRBV7-3
TGTGCCAGCAGCCCTAACACAGATACGCAGTATTTT
CASSPNTDTQYF
>TRBJ2-2|-|TRBD1|TRBV2
TGTGCCAGCAAAGGACAGGGGAACACCGGGGAGCTGTTTTTT
CASKGQGNTGELFF